The 19 T cell receptor beta chains in this list originate from one sample, sequenced in a study of blood T cell repertoires in COVID-19. Data came from immunoSEQ multiplex PCR; TCRdb stores just in-frame clones and leaves some out. Found here are around 140,000 clones, approximately 90% of them singletons; the top ten hold about 2.1%. The specimen sequenced was peripheral blood. Source of these receptors: a man aged 65 to 85 with active COVID-19.

The rearrangement links TRBV2 to TRBJ2-5, with 8 bases identical to TRBD2. This CDR3 has 15 residues. With 7 bases clipped from V and 5 bases from J, the junction kept 12 bases outside the gene matches. Per the germline V gene, CDR1 is SNHLY and CDR2 is FYNNEI. CDR3 protein: CASNLLTSGGETQYF. The CDR3 nucleotides are TGTGCCAGCAACCTTCTAACTAGCGGAGGGGAGACCCAGTACTTC. Together with reference TRBV2 and TRBJ2-5, the CDR3 gives the full variable domain: EPEVTQTPSHQVTQMGQEVILRCVPISNHLYFYWYRQILGQKVEFLVSFYNNEISEKSEIFDDQFSVERPDGSNFTLKIRSTKLEDSAMYFCASNLLTSGGETQYFGPGTRLLVL.

The genes are TRBV12-3 or TRBV12-4 and TRBJ1-1, with 9 nucleotides matching TRBD1. CDR3 length: 13 amino acids. J lost 6 bases, V lost 6 bases, and 5 bases had no gene match. The CDR3 coding sequence is TGTGCCAGCAGACAGGGGGCTCAATCTGAAGCTTTCTTT. Translation: CASRQGAQSEAFF.

This chain connects TRBV2 to TRBJ2-6; 10 bases are a match to TRBD1. J lost 3 bases, V lost 10 bases, and 6 bases had no gene match. Germline V gives CDR1 SNHLY, CDR2 FYNNEI. CDR3 length: 15 amino acids. CDR3 protein: CATETGGDGANVLTF. CDR3 coding DNA: TGTGCCACCGAGACAGGGGGCGATGGGGCCAACGTCCTGACTTTC.

The J gene is TRBJ1-2, the V gene TRBV28; 9 nucleotides align to TRBD1. Germline V gene sequence: CDR1 MDHEN, CDR2 SYDVKM. This CDR3 spans 14 amino acids. The junction had 8 bases not matched to a gene; V was cut back by 5 bases and J by 7 bases. The chain's CDR3 is CASSPPGQGRGYTF. The CDR3 DNA reads as TGTGCCAGCAGTCCTCCGGGACAGGGACGTGGCTACACCTTC.

The rearrangement joins TRBV18 to TRBJ2-4; no clear D. With 0 bases removed from V and 4 bases from J, the gap between germline ends came to 13 bases. The CDR3 sequence is 16 residues long. CDR1 is KGHSH and CDR2 is LQKENI in the germline V gene. Here the CDR3 DNA reads TGTGCCAGCTCACCACCAGGAGAGTATTCAAAAAACATTCAGTACTTC. Amino acids: CASSPPGEYSKNIQYF.

This rearrangement joins TRBV27 to TRBJ2-4, with D maybe TRBD1 (6 bases). The length of the CDR3 is 14 residues. Germline V gives CDR1 MNHEY, CDR2 SMNVEV (reference sequence). The V and J ends lost 3 bases and 3 bases respectively, with 9 bases between them. DNA for the CDR3: TGTGCCAGCAGTTTTGGACAGAACAAAAACATTCAGTACTTC. It specifies CASSFGQNKNIQYF.

The genes are TRBV3-1 (or the pseudogene TRBV3-2) and TRBJ2-1; D possibly corresponds to TRBD2 (6 bases). Germline lookup yields CDR1 LGHDT and CDR2 YNNKEL (reference sequence). This CDR3 is built from 14 residues. Trimming left V 4 bases short and J 3 bases short, with 10 bases between. The CDR3 here is CASSRGDGYNEQFF. CDR3 in DNA: TGTGCCAGCAGCCGGGGGGACGGCTACAATGAGCAGTTCTTC.

The rearrangement uses TRBV5-1 and TRBJ2-6, with D possibly being TRBD1 (5 bases). The germline CDR1 and CDR2 sequences are SGHRS and YFSETQ. The CDR3 sequence is 15 residues long. With 0 bases removed from V and 2 bases from J, the gap between germline ends came to 6 bases. This CDR3 reads CASSLVGAGANVLTF. The CDR3 region has the DNA TGCGCCAGCAGCTTGGTAGGGGCTGGGGCCAACGTCCTGACTTTC. Looking up the rest from reference TRBV5-1 and TRBJ2-6 gives the full variable domain: KAGVTQTPRYLIKTRGQQVTLSCSPISGHRSVSWYQQTPGQGLQFLFEYFSETQRNKGNFPGRFSGRQFSNSRSEMNVSTLELGDSALYLCASSLVGAGANVLTFGAGSRLTVL.

This rearrangement joins TRBV4-3 to TRBJ1-4; 8 bases match TRBD1. V gave up 1 base and J gave up 3 bases; unmatched junction bases: 4. Per the germline V gene, CDR1 is LGHNA and CDR2 is YSLEER. This CDR3 comprises 16 residues. CDR3 amino acids: CASSQGDRLSNEKLFF. DNA of the CDR3: TGCGCCAGCAGCCAAGGGGACAGGCTTTCTAATGAAAAACTGTTTTTT.

V is TRBV7-9 and J is TRBJ2-7, with TRBD2 matching over 7 bases. Unmatched junction bases numbered 4, after V lost 5 bases and J lost 6 bases. Germline V lookup: CDR1 SEHNR, CDR2 FQNEAQ (reference sequence). CDR3 size: 12 residues. For the CDR3, the DNA is TGTGCCAGCAGCGGGGGAGGGGCCGAGCAGTACTTC. It yields the protein CASSGGGAEQYF.

V and J are TRBV7-9 and TRBJ2-4, with D perhaps matching TRBD1 (6 bases). The CDR3 totals 15 residues. Germline values: CDR1 SEHNR, CDR2 FQNEAQ (reference sequence). V dropped 6 bases and J dropped 1 base, with 13 bases sitting between them. CDR3 in DNA: TGTGCCAGCAGTCCACAGGGTAATGCCAAAAACATTCAGTACTTC. This codes for CASSPQGNAKNIQYF.

The J gene is TRBJ2-1, the V gene TRBV3-1 (or the pseudogene TRBV3-2); 10 bases line up with TRBD2. V lost 4 bases, J lost 7 bases, and 10 bases stayed unmatched. Germline CDR1 and CDR2: LGHDT and YNNKEL (reference sequence). CDR3 size: 16 residues. The CDR3 loop is CASSPRASGSGNEQFF. DNA for the CDR3: TGTGCCAGCAGCCCGAGAGCTAGCGGGAGCGGGAATGAGCAGTTCTTC.

The chain combines TRBV28 with TRBJ1-2, with 7 bases identical to TRBD1. CDR1 and CDR2 (germline): MDHEN, SYDVKM. Losses at the gene ends were 6 bases for V and 8 bases for J; bases not matched to a gene: 9. This CDR3 comprises 13 residues. In DNA form, the CDR3 reads TGTGCCAGCAGCAAACAGGGGCCCAGAGGCTACACCTTC. Protein: CASSKQGPRGYTF.

The CDR3 DNA sequence: TGTGCCAGCAGTTTTGGAGGGGCGGAGACCCAGTACTTC. It yields the protein CASSFGGAETQYF. V usage is TRBV12-3 or TRBV12-4 and J usage is TRBJ2-5; tentatively, D is TRBD2 (6 bases). The CDR3 has 13 amino acids. The V gene lost 3 bases and the J gene lost 5 bases, with 10 bases spanning the gap.

The rearrangement uses TRBV19 and TRBJ1-1; D unclear. The V and J ends lost 1 base and 0 bases respectively, with 9 bases between them. Germline CDR1 and CDR2: LNHDA and SQIVND (reference sequence). The CDR3 loop spans 15 amino acids. Written as DNA, the CDR3 is TGTGCCAGTAGTATAGCAGTTGGAGTGAACACTGAAGCTTTCTTT. Encoded protein: CASSIAVGVNTEAFF. Using reference TRBV19 and TRBJ1-1 for the parts outside the CDR3, the full variable domain is DGGITQSPKYLFRKEGQNVTLSCEQNLNHDAMYWYRQDPGQGLRLIYYSQIVNDFQKGDIAEGYSVSREKKESFPLTVTSAQKNPTAFYLCASSIAVGVNTEAFFGQGTRLTVV.

The CDR3 loop reads CASSTTSGSRGNEQFF. The CDR3 bases are TGTGCCAGCAGTACAACTAGCGGGAGCAGGGGCAATGAGCAGTTCTTC. The gene calls are TRBV6-6 and TRBJ2-1; 11 bases line up with TRBD2. This CDR3 contains 16 residues. V dropped 5 bases and J dropped 6; count of bases not matched to a gene: 9. The germline gives CDR1 MNHNY, CDR2 SVGAGI (reference sequence).

J is TRBJ2-7 and V is TRBV10-1; maybe TRBD2 (5 bases). The V and J ends lost 2 bases and 5 bases respectively, with 34 bases between them. This CDR3 has 21 amino acids. Germline CDR1 reads WNHNN; CDR2 reads SYGVQD (reference sequence). CDR3 amino acids: CASSEPPQEYLGVGGANEQYF. The DNA of the CDR3 is TGCGCCAGCAGTGAGCCCCCCCAAGAATATCTCGGGGTTGGTGGTGCCAACGAGCAGTACTTC.

The J gene is TRBJ2-5, the V gene TRBV6-2 or TRBV6-3; D remains ambiguous. Looked up from germline, CDR1 is MNHEY and CDR2 is SVGEGT. V lost 0 bases to trimming and J lost 5 bases, with 13 bases between them. The CDR3 extends over 15 amino acids. The CDR3: CASSYSSAGTETQYF. The CDR3 coding sequence is TGTGCCAGCAGTTACTCGTCAGCAGGAACGGAGACCCAGTACTTC.

J is TRBJ2-7 and V is TRBV5-1, with TRBD1 matching over 8 bases. This CDR3 contains 15 residues. In germline, CDR1 is SGHRS, CDR2 YFSETQ. The J segment lost 2 bases and the V segment lost 3 bases, leaving 7 bases of the junction unmatched. CDR3 loop: CASSSTGASTYEQYF. The CDR3 DNA sequence: TGCGCCAGCAGCTCGACAGGGGCAAGCACCTACGAGCAGTACTTC.